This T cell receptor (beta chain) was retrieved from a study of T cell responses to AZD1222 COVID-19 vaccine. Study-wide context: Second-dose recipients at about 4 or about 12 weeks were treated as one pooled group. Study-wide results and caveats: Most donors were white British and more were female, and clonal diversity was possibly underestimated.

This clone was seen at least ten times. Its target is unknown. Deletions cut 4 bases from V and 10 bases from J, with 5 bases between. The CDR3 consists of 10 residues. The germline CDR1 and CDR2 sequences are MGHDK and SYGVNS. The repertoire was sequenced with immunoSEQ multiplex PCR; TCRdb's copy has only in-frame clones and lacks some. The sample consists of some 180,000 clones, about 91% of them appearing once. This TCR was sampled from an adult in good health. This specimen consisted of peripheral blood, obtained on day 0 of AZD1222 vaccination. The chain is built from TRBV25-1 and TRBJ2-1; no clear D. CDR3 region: CASSAVEQFF. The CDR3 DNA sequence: TGTGCCAGCAGTGCGGTCGAGCAGTTCTTC.